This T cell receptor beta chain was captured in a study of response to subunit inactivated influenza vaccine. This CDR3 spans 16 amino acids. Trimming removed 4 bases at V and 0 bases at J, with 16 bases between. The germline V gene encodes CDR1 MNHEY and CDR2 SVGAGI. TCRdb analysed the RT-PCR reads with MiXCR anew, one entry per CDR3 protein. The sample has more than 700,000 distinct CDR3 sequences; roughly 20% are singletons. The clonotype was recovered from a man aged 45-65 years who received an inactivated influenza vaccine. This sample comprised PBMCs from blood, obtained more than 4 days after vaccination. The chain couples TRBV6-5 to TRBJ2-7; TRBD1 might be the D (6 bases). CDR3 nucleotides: TGTGCCAGCAGTTCCCCACGACAGGCCTCCTCCTACGAGCAGTACTTC. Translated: CASSSPRQASSYEQYF.